This TCR beta chain was observed in a study of identical twins. This CDR3 contains 14 residues. The V and J ends lost 4 bases and 3 bases respectively, with 13 bases between them. The germline CDR1 and CDR2 sequences are SGHRS and YFSETQ. TCRdb processed the 5' RACE reads anew with MiXCR; each CDR3 protein has one entry. The sample has 200,000 to 250,000 distinct CDR3 sequences; 5.5% to 7.5% are singletons. This clonotype was observed many times. This sample also belongs to another study, concerning T cells expressing NK-cell markers. In that study: Eight donors were sequenced, of whom seven were HCMV-seropositive, while the remaining one was HCMV-seronegative. Top CD8+ clonotypes included the dominant CD3+CD56+NKG2C+ clonotypes in roughly 6 donors.

The gene calls are TRBV5-1 and TRBJ1-1; D is unresolved. This clonotype was sampled from a woman younger than 35 in good health. Sequencing was performed on CD8+ T cells sorted from blood. The DNA of the CDR3 is TGCGCCAGCAGCCTGGAAGGGAGAGACACTGAAGCTTTCTTT. This translates into CASSLEGRDTEAFF.